This entry features one TCR beta chain sequence. Its cognate antigen has yet to be identified. No base-level quality is on record; no much larger clone is a single base apart. Receptors were amplified or captured by the immunoSEQ multiplex PCR assay. TCRdb's version of the immuneACCESS table is confined to in-frame rearrangements and falls short of the full clone set. An unresolved V gene accounts for under half of the shortfall where checked; the remainder is of unknown origin. Across this sample there are fewer than 30,000 clones, with roughly 90% seen only once. Together, the top ten hold 7% to 10% of the sample. The CDR3 starts with the cysteine, ends with the phenylalanine, and has 16 residues. Only the CDR3 DNA is retained, 48 bases long and in frame from the first base. The germline V end is reduced by 0 bases and the J end by 3 bases; junction bases left unmatched: 5. CDR1 and CDR2 (LNHNV, YYDKDF) derive from the germline V gene (reference sequence).

The data were obtained in a study of T cell changes during pregnancy in multiple sclerosis (dated by TCRdb to about 2019). Some background on the complete study: In women with multiple sclerosis, the researchers looked at how the T cell repertoire shifted as pregnancy progressed.

Recombination joined TRBV15 with TRBJ2-7; 10 central nucleotides agree with TRBD1. Source: CD8+ T cells from peripheral blood mononuclear cells, taken in the second trimester of pregnancy. The receptor comes from a female donor with multiple sclerosis, enrolled in a pregnancy study. The CDR3 corresponds to CATSRDLGTGVYEQYF. The base sequence is TGTGCCACCAGCAGAGATCTGGGGACAGGGGTCTACGAGCAGTACTTC.